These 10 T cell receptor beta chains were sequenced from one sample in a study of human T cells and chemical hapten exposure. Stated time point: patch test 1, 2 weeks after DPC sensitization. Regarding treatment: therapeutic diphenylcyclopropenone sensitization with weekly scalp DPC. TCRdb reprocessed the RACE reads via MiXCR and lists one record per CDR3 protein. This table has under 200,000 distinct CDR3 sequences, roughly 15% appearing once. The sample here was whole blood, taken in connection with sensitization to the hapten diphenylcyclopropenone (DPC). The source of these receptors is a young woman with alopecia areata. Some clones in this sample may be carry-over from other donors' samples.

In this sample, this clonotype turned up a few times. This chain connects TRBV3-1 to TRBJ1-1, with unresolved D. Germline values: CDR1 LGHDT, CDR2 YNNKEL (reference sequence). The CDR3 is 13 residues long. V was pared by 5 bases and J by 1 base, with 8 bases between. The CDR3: CASSANENTEAFF. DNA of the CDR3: TGTGCCAGCAGCGCAAACGAGAACACTGAAGCTTTCTTT.

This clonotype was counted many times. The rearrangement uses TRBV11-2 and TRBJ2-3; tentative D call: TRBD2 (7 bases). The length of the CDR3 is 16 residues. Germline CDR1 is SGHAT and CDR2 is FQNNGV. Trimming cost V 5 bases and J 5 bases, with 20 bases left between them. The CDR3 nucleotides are TGTGCCAGCAGCCAAACCGTTCGGGGGGCGGGAGATACGCAGTATTTT. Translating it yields CASSQTVRGAGDTQYF.

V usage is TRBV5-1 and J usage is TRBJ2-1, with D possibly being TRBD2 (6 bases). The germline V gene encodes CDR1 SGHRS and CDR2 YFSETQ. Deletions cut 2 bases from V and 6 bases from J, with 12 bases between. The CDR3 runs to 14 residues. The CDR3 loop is CASSFAGQSNEQFF. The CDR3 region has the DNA TGCGCCAGCAGCTTCGCGGGGCAGAGCAATGAGCAGTTCTTC.

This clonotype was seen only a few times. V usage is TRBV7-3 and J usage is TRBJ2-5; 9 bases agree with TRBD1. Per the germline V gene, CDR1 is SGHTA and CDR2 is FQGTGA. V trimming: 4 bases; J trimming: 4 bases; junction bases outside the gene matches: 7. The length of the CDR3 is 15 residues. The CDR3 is CASSSGQGWGETQYF. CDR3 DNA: TGTGCCAGCAGCTCCGGACAGGGGTGGGGAGAGACCCAGTACTTC.

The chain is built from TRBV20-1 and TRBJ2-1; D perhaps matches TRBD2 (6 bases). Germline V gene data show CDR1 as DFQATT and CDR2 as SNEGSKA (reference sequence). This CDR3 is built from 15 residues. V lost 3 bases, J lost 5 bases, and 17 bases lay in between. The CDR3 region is CSARRTTGGHNEQFF. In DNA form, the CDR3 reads TGCAGTGCTAGGAGGACTACCGGCGGGCACAATGAGCAGTTCTTC.

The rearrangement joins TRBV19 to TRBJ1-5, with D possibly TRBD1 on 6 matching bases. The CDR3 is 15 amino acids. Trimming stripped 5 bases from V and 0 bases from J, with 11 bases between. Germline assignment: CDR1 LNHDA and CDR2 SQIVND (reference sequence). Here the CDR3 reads CASSDRSYSNQPQHF. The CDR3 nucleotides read TGTGCCAGTAGTGACAGGTCGTATAGCAATCAGCCCCAGCATTTT.

The CDR3 nucleotides read TGTGCCACCAGCTTGTCGACTAGCTTCCAAGAGACCCAGTACTTC. Its protein product is CATSLSTSFQETQYF. J is TRBJ2-5 and V is TRBV15; 7 bases agree with TRBD2. After removal of 5 bases from V and 1 base from J, the junction contained 7 bases not matched to a gene. This CDR3 is 15 amino acids long. CDR1 and CDR2 (germline): LNHNV, YYDKDF (reference sequence).

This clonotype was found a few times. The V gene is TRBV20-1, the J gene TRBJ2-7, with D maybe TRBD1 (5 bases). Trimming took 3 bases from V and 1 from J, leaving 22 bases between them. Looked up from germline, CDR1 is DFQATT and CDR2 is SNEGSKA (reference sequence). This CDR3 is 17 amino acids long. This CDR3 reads CSASSWGSPGESYEQYF. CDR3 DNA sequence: TGCAGTGCTAGTTCTTGGGGCTCCCCCGGTGAGTCCTACGAGCAGTACTTC.

The CDR3, as DNA: TGTGCCAGCAGCGAACAACCTCAAGAGACCCAGTACTTC. Its translation: CASSEQPQETQYF. The chain is built from TRBV7-9 and TRBJ2-5, with unresolved D. Trimming took off 5 bases at V and 2 bases at J, with 9 bases between the two ends. Germline-derived CDR1 and CDR2 are SEHNR and FQNEAQ (reference sequence). The CDR3 spans 13 residues. Filled out from reference TRBV7-9 and TRBJ2-5, the complete variable domain reads DTGVSQNPRHKITKRGQNVTFRCDPISEHNRLYWYRQTLGQGPEFLTYFQNEAQLEKSRLLSDRFSAERPKGSFSTLEIQRTEQGDSAMYLCASSEQPQETQYFGPGTRLLVL.

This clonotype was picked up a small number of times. Here the CDR3 DNA reads TGCGCCAGCAGCCAGGTCGGGGGTGAGCAGTTCTTC. Its translation: CASSQVGGEQFF. The V gene is TRBV4-3, the J gene TRBJ2-1; possibly TRBD2 for D (6 bases). Trimming took off 3 bases at V and 9 bases at J, with 9 bases between the two ends. The germline V gene encodes CDR1 LGHNA and CDR2 YSLEER. The CDR3 loop spans 12 amino acids.